A single sample gave rise to the 25 T cell receptor beta chains below, sequenced in a study of OX40 agonist ivuxolimab in advanced cancers. Libraries were constructed by the immunoSEQ multiplex PCR assay. In its TCRdb copy, this immuneACCESS table keeps in-frame sequences only and misses some clones. Where compared with another copy, unresolved V genes explain less than half of these, and the others have no known cause. The sample has approximately 15,000 clones on record, approximately 86% of them singletons. The top ten constitute about 20% of the sample. The sample consisted of CD4+ or CD8+ T cells sorted from blood, taken in a trial of the OX40 agonist ivuxolimab. These receptors all come from an adult with an advanced solid tumor such as melanoma, head and neck, liver or kidney cancer.

The gene calls are TRBV7-9 and TRBJ1-1; D is ambiguous. Between the trimmed V and J ends, which lost 5 bases and 11 bases, there was a span of 15 bases. Germline-derived CDR1 and CDR2 are SEHNR and FQNEAQ (reference sequence). This CDR3 comprises 12 residues. CDR3 loop: CASSQTARSAFF. The CDR3 region has the DNA TGTGCCAGCAGCCAGACGGCTCGGTCGGCTTTCTTT.

The chain carries TRBV7-9 and TRBJ2-7; 7 nucleotides align to TRBD1. Germline assignment: CDR1 SEHNR and CDR2 FQNEAQ (reference sequence). Trimming at V came to 7 bases and at J to 0 bases, leaving 6 bases not matched to a gene. This CDR3 spans 14 amino acids. The CDR3 DNA follows: TGTGCCAGCACCGAGACAGGGCGCTCCTACGAGCAGTACTTC. As protein: CASTETGRSYEQYF.

The genes are TRBV6-1 and TRBJ1-2; no clear D gene. The CDR3 loop spans 13 amino acids. Germline CDR1 is MNHNS and CDR2 is SASEGT. The V and J ends lost 0 bases and 2 bases respectively, with 4 bases between them. The CDR3 DNA is TGTGCCAGCAGTGAAGCAGGGAACTATGGCTACACCTTC. Translation: CASSEAGNYGYTF.

This chain connects TRBV7-9 to TRBJ1-2, with D perhaps TRBD1 (6 bases). Trimming shortened V by 5 bases and J by 4 bases, and 14 bases separated the two germline ends. This CDR3 is 14 amino acids long. CDR1 is SEHNR and CDR2 is FQNEAQ in the germline V gene (reference sequence). CDR3 in DNA: TGTGCCAGCAGCGCCGAGGGGGATGGCTATGGCTACACCTTC. Protein: CASSAEGDGYGYTF.

The chain carries TRBV7-9 and TRBJ2-1, with TRBD2 matching over 11 bases. Germline-derived CDR1 and CDR2 are SEHNR and FQNEAQ (reference sequence). There are 15 residues in the CDR3. Trimming cost V 5 bases and J 5 bases; bases outside gene matches: 5. CDR3 DNA sequence: TGTGCCAGCAGCCCTAGCGGGAGGAAAGACAATGAGCAGTTCTTC. Protein: CASSPSGRKDNEQFF.

The rearrangement uses TRBV28 and TRBJ2-1; 7 nucleotides align to TRBD2. CDR1 and CDR2 from the germline V gene are MDHEN and SYDVKM. The CDR3 length is 15 residues. With V trimmed by 6 bases and J by 4 bases, 9 bases remained unmatched. The CDR3 reads CASSQGWRGYNEQFF. For the CDR3, the DNA is TGTGCCAGCAGCCAAGGATGGCGGGGGTACAATGAGCAGTTCTTC.

This rearrangement joins TRBV28 to TRBJ1-5; no firm D call. Trimming left V 6 bases short and J 4 bases short, with 22 bases between. Germline CDR1 MDHEN, CDR2 SYDVKM. This CDR3 has 17 residues. This CDR3 reads CASRENRALTGNQPQHF. The CDR3 DNA follows: TGTGCCAGCAGGGAAAATCGGGCCCTCACGGGGAATCAGCCCCAGCATTTT.

Comments on this clone: This sample also contains other DNA sequences that code for the same CDR3. J is TRBJ2-7 and V is TRBV7-9; no firm D call. The CDR3 consists of 12 residues. From germline, CDR1 is SEHNR and CDR2 FQNEAQ (reference sequence). V was pared by 3 bases and J by 3 bases, with 6 bases between. CDR3 DNA: TGTGCCAGCAGCTTGGCAAACTACGAGCAGTACTTC. Its protein is CASSLANYEQYF.

This clone was counted between two and nine times. As DNA, the CDR3 is TGTGCCTGGGACAGGGCTGGCCAGCCCCAGCATTTT. This translates into CAWDRAGQPQHF. The V gene is TRBV30, the J gene TRBJ1-5; 7 bases are a match to TRBD1. J gave up 7 bases and V 5 bases, and 5 bases lay outside the gene matches. CDR1 and CDR2 (germline): GTSNPN, SVGIG (reference sequence). The CDR3 spans 12 residues.

The gene calls are TRBV5-1 and TRBJ2-1, with a possible D match to TRBD2 (6 bases). Trimming removed 0 bases at V and 15 bases at J, with 16 bases between. Germline lookup yields CDR1 SGHRS and CDR2 YFSETQ. The CDR3 runs to 13 residues. CDR3 nucleotide sequence: TGCGCCAGCAGCTTGGCTTTTGGCGGGGAAACGTTCTTC. Translation: CASSLAFGGETFF.

The chain recombines TRBV7-3 with TRBJ2-6; D is ambiguous. Germline V gene data show CDR1 as SGHTA and CDR2 as FQGTGA. The CDR3 has 15 amino acids. The V end lost 3 bases, the J end lost 2 bases, and 8 bases lay between the germline ends. The DNA of the CDR3 is TGTGCCAGCAGCTTTTCTCACACTGGGGCCAACGTCCTGACTTTC. It translates to CASSFSHTGANVLTF. Variable domain in full (rest from reference TRBV7-3 and TRBJ2-6): GAGVSQTPSNKVTEKGKYVELRCDPISGHTALYWYRQSLGQGPEFLIYFQGTGAADDSGLPNDRFFAVRPEGSVSTLKIQRTERGDSAVYLCASSFSHTGANVLTFGAGSRLTVL.

The V and J genes are TRBV6-1 and TRBJ1-5, with D possibly matching TRBD1 (5 bases). V shed 8 bases and J shed 6 bases, with 14 bases lying between them. The CDR3 is 13 residues long. CDR1 and CDR2 from the germline V gene are MNHNS and SASEGT. The CDR3 DNA follows: TGTGCCAGCGAGATAAGCAGGGTTCAGCCCCAGCATTTT. Translating gives CASEISRVQPQHF.

This chain joins TRBV28 and TRBJ2-1; possibly TRBD1 or TRBD2 for D (5 bases each). The CDR3 length is 15 residues. Germline V CDR1 and CDR2: MDHEN, SYDVKM. The V end lost 3 bases, the J end lost 5 bases, and 14 bases lay between the germline ends. The CDR3 DNA is TGTGCCAGCAGTTTTCGCGGGTGGGGGAACAATGAGCAGTTCTTC. This codes for CASSFRGWGNNEQFF.

This chain links TRBV18 with TRBJ2-7, with D unclear. CDR3 length equals 10 residues. Germline CDR1 is KGHSH and CDR2 is LQKENI. V was shortened by 6 bases and J by 5 bases, with 5 bases between the two germline ends. The CDR3 region is CASSSHEQYF. CDR3 sequence (DNA): TGTGCCAGCTCCTCTCACGAGCAGTACTTC. Variable domain in full (rest from reference TRBV18 and TRBJ2-7): NAGVMQNPRHLVRRRGQEARLRCSPMKGHSHVYWYRQLPEEGLKFMVYLQKENIIDESGMPKERFSAEFPKEGPSILRIQQVVRGDSAAYFCASSSHEQYFGPGTRLTVT.

The gene calls are TRBV5-1 and TRBJ2-2, with 8 bases aligning to TRBD1. The CDR3 runs 16 residues. Germline loops: CDR1 SGHRS, CDR2 YFSETQ. With 4 bases clipped from V and 1 base from J, the junction kept 6 bases outside the gene matches. The CDR3 DNA is TGCGCCAGCAGCACTGGTGGGACAGGGAACACCGGGGAGCTGTTTTTT. This encodes CASSTGGTGNTGELFF.

As DNA, the CDR3 is TGTGCCAGCAGAGGGACAGGGCACTATGGCTACACCTTC. Its translation: CASRGTGHYGYTF. The J gene is TRBJ1-2, the V gene TRBV5-6, with TRBD1 matching 9 bases. The CDR3 runs 13 residues. Germline CDR1 reads SGHDT; CDR2 reads YYEEEE. After removal of 5 bases from V and 3 bases from J, the junction contained 2 bases not matched to a gene.

The chain employs TRBV30 and TRBJ1-3; D is ambiguous. The CDR3 sequence is 15 residues long. Trimming stripped 0 bases from V and 4 bases from J, with 13 bases between. Germline loops: CDR1 GTSNPN, CDR2 SVGIG (reference sequence). Here the CDR3 reads CAWSVGIGIGNTIYF. The CDR3 nucleotides read TGTGCCTGGAGTGTAGGTATCGGAATCGGAAACACCATATATTTT. Combining the CDR3 with reference TRBV30 and TRBJ1-3 gives the whole variable domain SQTIHQWPATLVQPVGSPLSLECTVEGTSNPNLYWYRQAAGRGLQLLFYSVGIGQISSEVPQNLSASRPQDRQFILSSKKLLLSDSGFYLCAWSVGIGIGNTIYFGEGSWLTVV.

The CDR3, as DNA: TGCGCCAGCAGTGAAGGGAAGGGCGATTCACCCCTCCACTTT. This sequence encodes CASSEGKGDSPLHF. This chain joins TRBV10-1 and TRBJ1-6; no clear D. Trimming pared 3 bases from V and 8 bases from J, leaving 11 bases between. The germline V gene encodes CDR1 WNHNN and CDR2 SYGVQD (reference sequence). The CDR3 is made up of 14 amino acids.

The V gene is TRBV27, the J gene TRBJ2-5, with D tentatively TRBD2 (6 bases). This CDR3 has 13 residues. Germline V lookup: CDR1 MNHEY, CDR2 SMNVEV (reference sequence). V lost 7 bases and J 1 base, leaving 10 bases between the germline ends. Here the CDR3 reads CASNSGGQETQYF. Written as DNA, the CDR3 is TGTGCCAGCAACTCCGGGGGCCAAGAGACCCAGTACTTC.

This chain uses TRBV19 with TRBJ2-3, with D maybe TRBD2 (5 bases). Germline CDR1 LNHDA, CDR2 SQIVND (reference sequence). Trimming stripped 1 base from V and 2 bases from J, with 13 bases between. CDR3 length equals 16 residues. The CDR3 DNA reads TGTGCCAGTAGTATAGCGGGTAGCGTATACACAGATACGCAGTATTTT. As protein: CASSIAGSVYTDTQYF. Drawing the rest from reference TRBV19 and TRBJ2-3, the complete variable domain is DGGITQSPKYLFRKEGQNVTLSCEQNLNHDAMYWYRQDPGQGLRLIYYSQIVNDFQKGDIAEGYSVSREKKESFPLTVTSAQKNPTAFYLCASSIAGSVYTDTQYFGPGTRLTVL.

The rearrangement uses TRBV9 and TRBJ2-3; no clear D. Germline V gene data show CDR1 as SGDLS and CDR2 as YYNGEE. This CDR3 contains 15 residues. V lost 0 bases to trimming and J lost 2 bases, with 10 bases between them. In DNA form, the CDR3 reads TGTGCCAGCAGCGTAGCTGGGGATATCACAGATACGCAGTATTTT. Translation gives CASSVAGDITDTQYF. The whole variable domain, remainder taken from reference TRBV9 and TRBJ2-3, is DSGVTQTPKHLITATGQRVTLRCSPRSGDLSVYWYQQSLDQGLQFLIQYYNGEERAKGNILERFSAQQFPDLHSELNLSSLELGDSALYFCASSVAGDITDTQYFGPGTRLTVL.

The V and J genes are TRBV5-1 and TRBJ2-7; 7 nucleotides line up with TRBD2. The CDR3 runs to 14 residues. The germline CDR1 and CDR2 sequences are SGHRS and YFSETQ. J lost 6 bases, V lost 5 bases, and 11 bases had no gene match. The CDR3 loop is CASSGASGRGEQYF. The CDR3 nucleotides are TGCGCCAGCAGTGGGGCGTCAGGGAGGGGCGAGCAGTACTTC.

This rearrangement joins TRBV7-2 to TRBJ2-5; maybe TRBD2 (5 bases). There are 15 residues in the CDR3. Trimming shortened V by 0 bases and J by 5 bases, and 13 bases separated the two germline ends. From germline, CDR1 is SGHTA and CDR2 FQGNSA. The CDR3 DNA reads TGTGCCAGCAGCTTAGCGCTAATTAGAGGGGAGACCCAGTACTTC. This sequence encodes CASSLALIRGETQYF.

The chain combines TRBV5-1 with TRBJ2-5; D remains ambiguous. Trimming took off 5 bases at V and 5 bases at J, with 16 bases between the two ends. The CDR3 has 14 residues. Germline values: CDR1 SGHRS, CDR2 YFSETQ. The DNA of the CDR3 is TGCGCCAGCAGTGGCGGTCATCTGGGGGAGACCCAGTACTTC. Its translation: CASSGGHLGETQYF. The full variable domain, completed using reference TRBV5-1 and TRBJ2-5, is KAGVTQTPRYLIKTRGQQVTLSCSPISGHRSVSWYQQTPGQGLQFLFEYFSETQRNKGNFPGRFSGRQFSNSRSEMNVSTLELGDSALYLCASSGGHLGETQYFGPGTRLLVL.

The CDR3 DNA reads as TGTGCCAGCAGCTTCGGGGGGCATGGCGGGGAGCTGTTTTTT. Translating gives CASSFGGHGGELFF. The rearrangement uses TRBV11-2 and TRBJ2-2; TRBD2 might be the D (7 bases). The CDR3 totals 14 residues. The germline V gene has CDR1 SGHAT and CDR2 FQNNGV. The V and J ends lost 3 bases and 7 bases respectively, with 12 bases between them.